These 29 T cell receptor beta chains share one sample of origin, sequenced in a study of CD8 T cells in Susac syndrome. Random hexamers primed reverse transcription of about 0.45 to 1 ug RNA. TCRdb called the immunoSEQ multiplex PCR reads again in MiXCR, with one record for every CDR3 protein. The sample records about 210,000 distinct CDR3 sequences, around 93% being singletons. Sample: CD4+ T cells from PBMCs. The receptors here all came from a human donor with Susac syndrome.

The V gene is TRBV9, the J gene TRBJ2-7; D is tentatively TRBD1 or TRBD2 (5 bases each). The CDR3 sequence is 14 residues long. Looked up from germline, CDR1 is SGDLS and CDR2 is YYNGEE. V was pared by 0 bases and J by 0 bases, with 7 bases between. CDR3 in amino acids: CASSVAGPSYEQYF. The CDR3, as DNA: TGTGCCAGCAGCGTAGCGGGGCCCTCCTACGAGCAGTACTTC.

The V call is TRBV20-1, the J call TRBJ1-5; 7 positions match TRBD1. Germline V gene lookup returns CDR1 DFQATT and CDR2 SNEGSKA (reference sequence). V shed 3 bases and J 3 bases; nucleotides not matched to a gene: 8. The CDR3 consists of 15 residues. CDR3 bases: TGCAGTGCTAGCGAGGGGGCGCGGGCCAATCAGCCCCAGCATTTT. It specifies CSASEGARANQPQHF.

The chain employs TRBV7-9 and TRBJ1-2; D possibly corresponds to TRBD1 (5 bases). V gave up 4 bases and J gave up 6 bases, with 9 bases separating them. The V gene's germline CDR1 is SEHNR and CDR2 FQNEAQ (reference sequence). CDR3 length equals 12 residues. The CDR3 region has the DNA TGTGCCAGCAGCTCGCAAGGGGATGGCTACACCTTC. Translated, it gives CASSSQGDGYTF.

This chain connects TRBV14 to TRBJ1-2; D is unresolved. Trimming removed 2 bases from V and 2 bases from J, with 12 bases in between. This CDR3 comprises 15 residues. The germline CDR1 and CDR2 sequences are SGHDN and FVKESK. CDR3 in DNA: TGTGCCAGCAGCCAATTAGGGCTCCACAACTATGGCTACACCTTC. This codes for CASSQLGLHNYGYTF.

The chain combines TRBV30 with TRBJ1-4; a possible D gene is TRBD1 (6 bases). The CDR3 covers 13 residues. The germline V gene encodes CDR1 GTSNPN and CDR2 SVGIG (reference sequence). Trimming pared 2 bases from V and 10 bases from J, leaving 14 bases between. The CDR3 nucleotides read TGTGCCTGGAGTACGTCAGGGGAAGGAAAACTGTTTTTT. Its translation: CAWSTSGEGKLFF. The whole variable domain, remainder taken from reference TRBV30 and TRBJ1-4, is SQTIHQWPATLVQPVGSPLSLECTVEGTSNPNLYWYRQAAGRGLQLLFYSVGIGQISSEVPQNLSASRPQDRQFILSSKKLLLSDSGFYLCAWSTSGEGKLFFGSGTQLSVL.

The CDR3 loop is CASRIDGSYSPLHF. The CDR3 nucleotides read TGTGCCAGCAGAATCGACGGAAGCTATTCACCCCTCCACTTT. The rearrangement joins TRBV6-2 or TRBV6-3 to TRBJ1-6; D call uncertain. The CDR3 runs 14 residues. V was cut by 6 bases and J by 8 bases, with 14 bases left in between. Germline V lookup: CDR1 MNHEY, CDR2 SVGEGT.

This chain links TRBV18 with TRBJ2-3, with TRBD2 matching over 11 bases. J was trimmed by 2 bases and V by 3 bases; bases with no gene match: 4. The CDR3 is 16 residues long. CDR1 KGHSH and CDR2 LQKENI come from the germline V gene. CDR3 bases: TGTGCCAGCTCACCCGGGACTAGCGGATACACAGATACGCAGTATTTT. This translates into CASSPGTSGYTDTQYF.

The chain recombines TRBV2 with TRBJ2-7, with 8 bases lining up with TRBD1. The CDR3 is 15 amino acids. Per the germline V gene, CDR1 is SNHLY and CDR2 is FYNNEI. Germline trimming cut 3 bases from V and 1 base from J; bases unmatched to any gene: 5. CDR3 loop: CASSDRGRDSYEQYF. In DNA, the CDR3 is TGTGCCAGCAGTGACAGGGGGCGGGATTCCTACGAGCAGTACTTC.

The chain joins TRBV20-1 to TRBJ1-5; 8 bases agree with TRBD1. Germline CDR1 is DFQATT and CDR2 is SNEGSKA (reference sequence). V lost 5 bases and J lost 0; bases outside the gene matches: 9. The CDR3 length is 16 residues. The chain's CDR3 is CSARGDRPSSNQPQHF. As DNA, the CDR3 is TGCAGTGCTCGAGGGGACAGGCCTAGTAGCAATCAGCCCCAGCATTTT.

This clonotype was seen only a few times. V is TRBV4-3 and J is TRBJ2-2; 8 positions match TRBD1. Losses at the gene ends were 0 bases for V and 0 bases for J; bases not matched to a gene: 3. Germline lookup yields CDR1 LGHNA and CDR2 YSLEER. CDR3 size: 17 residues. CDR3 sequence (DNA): TGCGCCAGCAGCCAAGATCCACAGGGGGCGAACACCGGGGAGCTGTTTTTT. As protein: CASSQDPQGANTGELFF.

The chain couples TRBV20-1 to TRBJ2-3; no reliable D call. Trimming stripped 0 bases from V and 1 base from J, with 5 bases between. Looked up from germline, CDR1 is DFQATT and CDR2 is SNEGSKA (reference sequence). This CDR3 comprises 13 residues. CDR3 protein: CSARETGTDTQYF. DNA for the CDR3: TGCAGTGCTAGAGAGACTGGCACAGATACGCAGTATTTT.

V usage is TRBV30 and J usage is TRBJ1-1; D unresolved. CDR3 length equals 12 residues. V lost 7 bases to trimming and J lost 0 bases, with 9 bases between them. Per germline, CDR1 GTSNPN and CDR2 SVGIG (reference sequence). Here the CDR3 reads CASGRVNTEAFF. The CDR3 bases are TGTGCCTCAGGACGGGTGAACACTGAAGCTTTCTTT. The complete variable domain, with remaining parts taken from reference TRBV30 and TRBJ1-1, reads SQTIHQWPATLVQPVGSPLSLECTVEGTSNPNLYWYRQAAGRGLQLLFYSVGIGQISSEVPQNLSASRPQDRQFILSSKKLLLSDSGFYLCASGRVNTEAFFGQGTRLTVV.

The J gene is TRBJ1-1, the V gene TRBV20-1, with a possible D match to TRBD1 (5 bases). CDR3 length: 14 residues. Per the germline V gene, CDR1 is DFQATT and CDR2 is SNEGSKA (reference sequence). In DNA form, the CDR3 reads TGCTCCCCTCGGCAGGGACCTATGAACACTGAAGCTTTCTTT. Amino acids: CSPRQGPMNTEAFF.

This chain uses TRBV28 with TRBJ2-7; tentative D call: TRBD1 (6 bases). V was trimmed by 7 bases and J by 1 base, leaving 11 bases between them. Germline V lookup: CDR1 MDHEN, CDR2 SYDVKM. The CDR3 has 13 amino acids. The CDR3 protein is CASNPDRSYEQYF. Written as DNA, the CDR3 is TGTGCCAGCAACCCCGACAGGTCCTACGAGCAGTACTTC.

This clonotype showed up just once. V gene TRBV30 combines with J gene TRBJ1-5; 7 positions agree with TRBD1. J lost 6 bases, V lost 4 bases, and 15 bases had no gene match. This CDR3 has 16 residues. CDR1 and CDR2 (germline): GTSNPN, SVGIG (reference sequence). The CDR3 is CAWTPGQGVISQPQHF. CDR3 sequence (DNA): TGTGCCTGGACCCCGGGGCAGGGGGTGATCTCTCAGCCCCAGCATTTT.

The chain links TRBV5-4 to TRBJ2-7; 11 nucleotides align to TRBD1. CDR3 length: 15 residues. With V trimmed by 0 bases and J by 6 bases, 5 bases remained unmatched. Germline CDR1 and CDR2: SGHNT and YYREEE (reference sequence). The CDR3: CASSLDGTGGVEQYF. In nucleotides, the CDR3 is TGTGCCAGCAGCTTGGATGGGACAGGGGGGGTCGAGCAGTACTTC.

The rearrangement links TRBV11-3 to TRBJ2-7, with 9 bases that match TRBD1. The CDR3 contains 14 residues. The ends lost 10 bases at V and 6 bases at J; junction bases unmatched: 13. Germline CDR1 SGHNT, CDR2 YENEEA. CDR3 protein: CATSPGTGNLEQYF. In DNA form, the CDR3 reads TGTGCCACCTCACCTGGGACAGGGAACCTCGAGCAGTACTTC.

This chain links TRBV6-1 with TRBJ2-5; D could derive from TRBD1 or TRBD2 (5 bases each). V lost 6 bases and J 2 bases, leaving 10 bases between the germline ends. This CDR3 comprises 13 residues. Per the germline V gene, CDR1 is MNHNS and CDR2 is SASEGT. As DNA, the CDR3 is TGTGCCAGCAGCGGGGCCTATCAAGAGACCCAGTACTTC. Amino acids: CASSGAYQETQYF.

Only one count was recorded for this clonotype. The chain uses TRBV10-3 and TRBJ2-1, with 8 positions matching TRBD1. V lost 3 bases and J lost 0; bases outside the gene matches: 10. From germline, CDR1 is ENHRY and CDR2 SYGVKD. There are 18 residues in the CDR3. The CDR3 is CAISDLDRDATSYNEQFF. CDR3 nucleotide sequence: TGTGCCATCAGTGACCTGGACAGGGACGCAACCTCCTACAATGAGCAGTTCTTC.

CDR3 in DNA: TGTGCCTGGAGTGTAAAGCGGCAGTTAACTCAAAACATTCAGTACTTC. Residues: CAWSVKRQLTQNIQYF. The rearrangement links TRBV30 to TRBJ2-4; D might be TRBD2 (5 bases). Per germline, CDR1 GTSNPN and CDR2 SVGIG (reference sequence). The CDR3 contains 16 residues. V was pared by 0 bases and J by 5 bases, with 17 bases between.

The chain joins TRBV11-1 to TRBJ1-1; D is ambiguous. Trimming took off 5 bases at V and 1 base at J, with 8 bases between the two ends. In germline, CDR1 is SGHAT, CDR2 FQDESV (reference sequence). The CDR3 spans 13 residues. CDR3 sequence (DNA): TGTGCCAGCAGCACGACTGAGAACACTGAAGCTTTCTTT. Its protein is CASSTTENTEAFF.

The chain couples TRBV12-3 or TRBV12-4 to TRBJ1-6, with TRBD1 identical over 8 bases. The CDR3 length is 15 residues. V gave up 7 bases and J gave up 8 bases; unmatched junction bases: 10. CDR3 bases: TGTGCCAGCACCTCGGGCGGGACAGGATATTCACCCCTCCACTTT. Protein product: CASTSGGTGYSPLHF.

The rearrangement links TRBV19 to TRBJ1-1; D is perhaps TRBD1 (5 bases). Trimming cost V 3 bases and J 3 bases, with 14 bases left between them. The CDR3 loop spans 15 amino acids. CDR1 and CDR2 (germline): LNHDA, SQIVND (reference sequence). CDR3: CASSIWVGPDTEAFF. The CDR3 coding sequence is TGTGCCAGTAGTATTTGGGTGGGGCCGGACACTGAAGCTTTCTTT.

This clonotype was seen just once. For the CDR3, the DNA is TGCAGTGCAACGACAGGGCCCAATCAGCCCCAGCATTTT. It is translated as CSATTGPNQPQHF. The chain uses TRBV20-1 and TRBJ1-5; 7 positions match TRBD1. This CDR3 spans 13 amino acids. V shed 6 bases, J shed 3 bases, and the junction held 5 bases outside the gene matches. Germline V gene lookup returns CDR1 DFQATT and CDR2 SNEGSKA (reference sequence).

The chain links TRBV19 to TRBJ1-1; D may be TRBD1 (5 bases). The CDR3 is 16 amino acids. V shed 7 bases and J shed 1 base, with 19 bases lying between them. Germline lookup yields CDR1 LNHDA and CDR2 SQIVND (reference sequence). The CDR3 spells CASKPTTAESNTEAFF. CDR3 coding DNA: TGTGCCAGTAAACCAACGACAGCCGAATCGAACACTGAAGCTTTCTTT. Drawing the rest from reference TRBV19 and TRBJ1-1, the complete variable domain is DGGITQSPKYLFRKEGQNVTLSCEQNLNHDAMYWYRQDPGQGLRLIYYSQIVNDFQKGDIAEGYSVSREKKESFPLTVTSAQKNPTAFYLCASKPTTAESNTEAFFGQGTRLTVV.

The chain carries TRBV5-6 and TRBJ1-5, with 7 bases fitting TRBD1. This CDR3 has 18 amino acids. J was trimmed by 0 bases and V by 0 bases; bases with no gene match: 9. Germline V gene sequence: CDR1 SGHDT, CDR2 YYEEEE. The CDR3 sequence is CASSLARQGGYSNQPQHF. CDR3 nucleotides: TGTGCCAGCAGCTTGGCCAGGCAGGGGGGTTATAGCAATCAGCCCCAGCATTTT.

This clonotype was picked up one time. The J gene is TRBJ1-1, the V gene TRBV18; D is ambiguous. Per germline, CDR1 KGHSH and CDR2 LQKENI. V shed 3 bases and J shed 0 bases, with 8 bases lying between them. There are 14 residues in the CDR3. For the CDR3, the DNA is TGTGCCAGCTCACCGTGGACCGTGAACACTGAAGCTTTCTTT. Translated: CASSPWTVNTEAFF. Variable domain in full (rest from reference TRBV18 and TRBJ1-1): NAGVMQNPRHLVRRRGQEARLRCSPMKGHSHVYWYRQLPEEGLKFMVYLQKENIIDESGMPKERFSAEFPKEGPSILRIQQVVRGDSAAYFCASSPWTVNTEAFFGQGTRLTVV.

This CDR3 is CASSPGTGSNSPLHF. CDR3 in DNA: TGCGCCAGCAGCCCAGGGACAGGATCTAATTCACCCCTCCACTTT. The genes are TRBV5-1 and TRBJ1-6; 8 nucleotides align to TRBD1. The CDR3 has 15 residues. The germline V gene has CDR1 SGHRS and CDR2 YFSETQ. V lost 4 bases to trimming and J lost 6 bases; unmatched junction nucleotides: 6.

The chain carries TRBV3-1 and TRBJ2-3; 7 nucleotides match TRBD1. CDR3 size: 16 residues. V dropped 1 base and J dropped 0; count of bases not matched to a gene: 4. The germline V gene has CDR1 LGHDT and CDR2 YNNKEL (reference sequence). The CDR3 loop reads CASSQGDRASTDTQYF. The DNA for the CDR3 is TGTGCCAGCAGCCAAGGGGACAGAGCTAGCACAGATACGCAGTATTTT.